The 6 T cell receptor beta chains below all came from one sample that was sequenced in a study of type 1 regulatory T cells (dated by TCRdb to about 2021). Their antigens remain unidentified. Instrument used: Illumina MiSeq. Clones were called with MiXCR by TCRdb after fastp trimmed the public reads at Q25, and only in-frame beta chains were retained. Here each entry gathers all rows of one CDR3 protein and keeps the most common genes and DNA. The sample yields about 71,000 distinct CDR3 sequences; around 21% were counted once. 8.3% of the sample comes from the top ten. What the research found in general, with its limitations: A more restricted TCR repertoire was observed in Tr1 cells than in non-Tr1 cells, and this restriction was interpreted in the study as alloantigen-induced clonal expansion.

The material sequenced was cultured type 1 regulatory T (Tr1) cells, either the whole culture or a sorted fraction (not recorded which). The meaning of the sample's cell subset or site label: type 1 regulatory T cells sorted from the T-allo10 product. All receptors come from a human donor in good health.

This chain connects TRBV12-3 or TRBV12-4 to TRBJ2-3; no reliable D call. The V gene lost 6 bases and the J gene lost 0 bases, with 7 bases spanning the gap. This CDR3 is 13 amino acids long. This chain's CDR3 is CASRVGSTDTQYF. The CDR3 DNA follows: TGTGCCAGCAGGGTGGGCAGCACAGATACGCAGTATTTT.

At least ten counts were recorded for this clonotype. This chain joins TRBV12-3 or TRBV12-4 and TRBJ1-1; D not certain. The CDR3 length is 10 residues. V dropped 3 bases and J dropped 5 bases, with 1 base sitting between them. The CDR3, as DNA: TGTGCCAGCAGTTTGACTGAAGCTTTCTTT. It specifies CASSLTEAFF.

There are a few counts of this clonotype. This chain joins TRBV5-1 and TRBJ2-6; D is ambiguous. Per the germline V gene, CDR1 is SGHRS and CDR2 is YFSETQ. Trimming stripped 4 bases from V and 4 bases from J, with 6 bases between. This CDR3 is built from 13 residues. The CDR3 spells CASSPEGANVLTF. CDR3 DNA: TGCGCCAGCAGCCCCGAGGGGGCCAACGTCCTGACTTTC.

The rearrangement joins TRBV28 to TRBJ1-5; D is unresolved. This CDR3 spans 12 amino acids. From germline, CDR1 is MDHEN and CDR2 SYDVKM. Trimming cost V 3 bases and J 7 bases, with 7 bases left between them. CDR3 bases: TGTGCCAGCAGTTTGGGTCAACAGCCCCAGCATTTT. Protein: CASSLGQQPQHF.

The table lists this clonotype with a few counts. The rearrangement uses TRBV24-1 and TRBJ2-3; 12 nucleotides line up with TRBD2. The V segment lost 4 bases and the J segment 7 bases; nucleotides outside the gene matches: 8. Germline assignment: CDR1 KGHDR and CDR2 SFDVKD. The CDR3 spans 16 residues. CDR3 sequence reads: CATSDLAGGALYTQYF. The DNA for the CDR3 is TGTGCCACCAGTGACCTAGCGGGAGGGGCTTTATATACGCAGTATTTT.

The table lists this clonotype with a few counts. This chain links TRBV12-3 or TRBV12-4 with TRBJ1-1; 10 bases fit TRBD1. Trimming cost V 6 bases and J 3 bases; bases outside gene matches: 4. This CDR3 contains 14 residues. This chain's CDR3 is CASRRQGAYTEAFF. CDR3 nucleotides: TGTGCCAGCAGGCGACAGGGGGCTTACACTGAAGCTTTCTTT.